This T cell receptor (beta chain) was identified during a study of tissue T cells after allogeneic stem cell transplantation. Points from the study as a whole: Some tissue clones might be persisting host cells; their alloreactivity or antigen specificity was not determined. Only a limited share of tissue TCRs appeared in blood or spleen. TCR repertoires tracked anatomic similarity, regardless of disease or transplant status.

The time point denotes: mouse harvest day 14 after allogeneic transplant. Each mouse received 10^7 T-cell-depleted marrow cells plus 10^6 splenic CD5+ T cells by tail vein. B6 (H2b) cells into BALB/c (H2d) mice; tissues taken at day 7 or 14. Measured with immunoSEQ multiplex PCR; TCRdb has only the in-frame clones, and not every one. The top ten clones hold roughly a fifth of a sample with under 6,000 clones, about 50% of them seen once. Points on this clone: As yet, its antigen is unknown. Gene names are the mouse ones. The sequenced fragment ends 1 residue before the CDR3 boundary, so the rest is inferred from the germline J gene.

CDR1 SGHND and CDR2 FRSKSL come from the germline V gene. V lost 2 bases, J lost 1 base, and 5 bases lay in between. The CDR3 is 13 amino acids. The V call is TRBV15, the J call TRBJ1-2, with TRBD1 as a possible D gene (5 bases). Sequenced sample: lymph node tissue. This TCR was recovered from a female BALB/c mouse given C57BL/6 T cells with graft-versus-host disease after an allogeneic hematopoietic cell transplant. This CDR3 reads CASSLQGNSDYTF. The CDR3 DNA, read in part, is TGTGCCAGCAGTTTACAGGGAAACTCCGACTACACC.